This T cell receptor beta chain derives from a study of blood T cell repertoires in COVID-19. Study in general: The cDNA or gDNA used as material had been derived from T cells, B-cell-depleted T cells, or PBMCs.

As processed by the authors: Counts of nucleated cells, estimated from reference gene primer amplification, were obtained. Produced via immunoSEQ multiplex PCR; TCRdb's table is partial and in-frame only. V, J and clone size derive from that table, while D and trimming were established from the DNA sequence. The data show fewer than 200,000 clones, about 83% seen once. This sequence was found in a woman in her seventies with COVID-19, enrolled during active disease. The source material was peripheral blood.

In DNA form, the CDR3 reads TGTGCCAGCAGGGGACAGCCCCAATTGAACACTGAAGCTTTCTTT. Translation gives CASRGQPQLNTEAFF. The rearrangement uses TRBV27 and TRBJ1-1, with 7 bases identical to TRBD1. Germline CDR1 is MNHEY and CDR2 is SMNVEV (reference sequence). The CDR3 is 15 amino acids. V was pared by 6 bases and J by 0 bases, with 7 bases of the junction left unmatched.